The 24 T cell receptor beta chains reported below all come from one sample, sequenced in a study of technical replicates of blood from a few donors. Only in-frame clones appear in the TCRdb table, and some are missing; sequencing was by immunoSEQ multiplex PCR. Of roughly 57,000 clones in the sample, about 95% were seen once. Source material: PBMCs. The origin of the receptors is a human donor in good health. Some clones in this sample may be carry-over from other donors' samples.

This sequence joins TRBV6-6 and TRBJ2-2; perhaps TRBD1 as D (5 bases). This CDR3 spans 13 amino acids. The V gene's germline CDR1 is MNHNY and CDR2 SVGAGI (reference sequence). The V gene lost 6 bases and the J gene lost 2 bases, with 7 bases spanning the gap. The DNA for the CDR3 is TGTGCCAGCAGCGGACACAACACCGGGGAGCTGTTTTTT. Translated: CASSGHNTGELFF.

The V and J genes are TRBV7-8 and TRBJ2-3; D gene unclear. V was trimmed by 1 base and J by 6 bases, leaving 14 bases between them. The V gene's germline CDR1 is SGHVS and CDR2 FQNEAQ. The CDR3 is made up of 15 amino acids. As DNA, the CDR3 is TGTGCCAGCAGCTTAGTAGGCCAGGCCCCGGATACGCAGTATTTT. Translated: CASSLVGQAPDTQYF.

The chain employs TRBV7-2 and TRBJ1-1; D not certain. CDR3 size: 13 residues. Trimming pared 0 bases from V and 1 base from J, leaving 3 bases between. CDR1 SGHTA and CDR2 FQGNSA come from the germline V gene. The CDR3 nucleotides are TGTGCCAGCAGCTTAGCCAGGAACACTGAAGCTTTCTTT. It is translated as CASSLARNTEAFF.

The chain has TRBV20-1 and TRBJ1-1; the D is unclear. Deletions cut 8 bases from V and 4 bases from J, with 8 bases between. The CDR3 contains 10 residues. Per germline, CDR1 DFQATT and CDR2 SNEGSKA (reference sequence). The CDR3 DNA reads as TGCAGTCCGGGGAGCACTGAAGCTTTCTTT. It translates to CSPGSTEAFF.

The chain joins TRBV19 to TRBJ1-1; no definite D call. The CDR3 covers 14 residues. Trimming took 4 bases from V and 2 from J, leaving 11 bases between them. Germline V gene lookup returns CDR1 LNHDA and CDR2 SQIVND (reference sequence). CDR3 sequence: CASSTPTLNTEAFF. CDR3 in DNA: TGTGCCAGTAGTACCCCGACACTTAACACTGAAGCTTTCTTT. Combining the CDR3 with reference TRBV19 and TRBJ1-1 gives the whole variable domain DGGITQSPKYLFRKEGQNVTLSCEQNLNHDAMYWYRQDPGQGLRLIYYSQIVNDFQKGDIAEGYSVSREKKESFPLTVTSAQKNPTAFYLCASSTPTLNTEAFFGQGTRLTVV.

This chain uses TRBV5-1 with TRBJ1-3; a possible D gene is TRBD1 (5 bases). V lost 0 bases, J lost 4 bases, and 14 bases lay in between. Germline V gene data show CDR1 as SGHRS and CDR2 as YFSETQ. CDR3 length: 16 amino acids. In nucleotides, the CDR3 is TGCGCCAGCAGCTTGGACGTTCAGGGAGGAGGAAACACCATATATTTT. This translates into CASSLDVQGGGNTIYF.

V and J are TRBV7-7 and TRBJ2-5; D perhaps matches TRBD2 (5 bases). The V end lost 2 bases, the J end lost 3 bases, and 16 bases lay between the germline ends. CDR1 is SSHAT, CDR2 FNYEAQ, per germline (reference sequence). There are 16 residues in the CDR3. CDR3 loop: CASSLSMAGLEETQYF. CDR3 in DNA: TGTGCCAGCAGCTTATCAATGGCAGGACTCGAAGAGACCCAGTACTTC.

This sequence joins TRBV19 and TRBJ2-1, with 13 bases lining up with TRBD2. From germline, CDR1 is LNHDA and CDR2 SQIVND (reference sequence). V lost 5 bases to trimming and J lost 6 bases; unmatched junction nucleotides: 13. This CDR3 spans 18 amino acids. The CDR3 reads CASSPGPGTSGTPNEQFF. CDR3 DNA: TGTGCCAGTAGTCCCGGACCCGGGACTAGCGGGACCCCCAATGAGCAGTTCTTC. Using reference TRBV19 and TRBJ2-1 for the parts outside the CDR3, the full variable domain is DGGITQSPKYLFRKEGQNVTLSCEQNLNHDAMYWYRQDPGQGLRLIYYSQIVNDFQKGDIAEGYSVSREKKESFPLTVTSAQKNPTAFYLCASSPGPGTSGTPNEQFFGPGTRLTVL.

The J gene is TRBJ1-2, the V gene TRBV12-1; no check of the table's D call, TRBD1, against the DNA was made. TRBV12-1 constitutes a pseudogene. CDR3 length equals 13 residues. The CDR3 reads CASSWDRGNGYTF. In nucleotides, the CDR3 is TGTGCCAGCAGCTGGGACAGGGGTAATGGCTACACCTTC.

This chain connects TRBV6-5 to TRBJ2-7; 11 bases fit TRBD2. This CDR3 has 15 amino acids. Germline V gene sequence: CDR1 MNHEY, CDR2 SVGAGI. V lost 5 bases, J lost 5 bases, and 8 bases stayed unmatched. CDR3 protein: CASSALAGVIDEQYF. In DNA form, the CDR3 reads TGTGCCAGCAGTGCACTAGCGGGAGTTATCGACGAGCAGTACTTC.

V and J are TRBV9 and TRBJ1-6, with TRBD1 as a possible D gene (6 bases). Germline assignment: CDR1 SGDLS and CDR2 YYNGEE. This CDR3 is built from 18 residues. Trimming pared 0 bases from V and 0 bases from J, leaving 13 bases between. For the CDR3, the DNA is TGTGCCAGCAGCGTAGGAGTAGGGGGTAGCTCCTATAATTCACCCCTCCACTTT. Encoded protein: CASSVGVGGSSYNSPLHF.

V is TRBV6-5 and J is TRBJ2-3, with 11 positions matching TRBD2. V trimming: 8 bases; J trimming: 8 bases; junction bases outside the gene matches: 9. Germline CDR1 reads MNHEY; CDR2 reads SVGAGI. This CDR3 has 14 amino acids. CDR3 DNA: TGTGCCAGCGGAGTAGCGGGAGGGCCGGGTACGCAGTATTTT. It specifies CASGVAGGPGTQYF.

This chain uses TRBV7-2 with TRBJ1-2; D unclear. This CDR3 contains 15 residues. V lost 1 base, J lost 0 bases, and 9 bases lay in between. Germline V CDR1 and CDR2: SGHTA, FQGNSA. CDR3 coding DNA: TGTGCCAGCAGCTTAGGAAGCCAAACTAACTATGGCTACACCTTC. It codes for CASSLGSQTNYGYTF.

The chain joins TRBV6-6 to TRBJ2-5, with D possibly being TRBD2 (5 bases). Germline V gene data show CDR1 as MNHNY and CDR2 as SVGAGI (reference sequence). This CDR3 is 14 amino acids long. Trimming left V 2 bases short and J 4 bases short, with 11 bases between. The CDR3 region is CASSYEPAGETQYF. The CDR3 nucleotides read TGTGCCAGCAGTTACGAGCCGGCGGGAGAGACCCAGTACTTC.

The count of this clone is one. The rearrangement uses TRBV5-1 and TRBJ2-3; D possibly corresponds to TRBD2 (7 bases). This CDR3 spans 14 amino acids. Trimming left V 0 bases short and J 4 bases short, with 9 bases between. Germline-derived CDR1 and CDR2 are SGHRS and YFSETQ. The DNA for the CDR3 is TGCGCCAGCAGCTTGGGCGGGGGCCCAGATACGCAGTATTTT. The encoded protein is CASSLGGGPDTQYF.

The CDR3 nucleotides are TGTGCCAGCAGCTTGGGAGGAAGTCGGGGAACTGAAGCTTTCTTT. Translating gives CASSLGGSRGTEAFF. The rearrangement joins TRBV11-1 to TRBJ1-1; D remains ambiguous. The CDR3 loop spans 15 amino acids. Trimming removed 3 bases from V and 5 bases from J, with 16 bases in between. CDR1 and CDR2 from the germline V gene are SGHAT and FQDESV (reference sequence).

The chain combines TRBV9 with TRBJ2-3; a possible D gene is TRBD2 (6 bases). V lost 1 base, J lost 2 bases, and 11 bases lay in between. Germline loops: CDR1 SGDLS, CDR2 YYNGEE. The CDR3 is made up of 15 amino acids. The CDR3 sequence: CASSVQSGFTDTQYF. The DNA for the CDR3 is TGTGCCAGCAGCGTACAGAGCGGGTTCACAGATACGCAGTATTTT.

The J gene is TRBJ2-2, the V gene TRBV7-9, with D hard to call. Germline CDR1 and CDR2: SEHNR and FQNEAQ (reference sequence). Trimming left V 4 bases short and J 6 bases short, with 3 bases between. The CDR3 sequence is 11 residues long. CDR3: CASSWPGELFF. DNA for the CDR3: TGTGCCAGCAGCTGGCCCGGGGAGCTGTTTTTT.

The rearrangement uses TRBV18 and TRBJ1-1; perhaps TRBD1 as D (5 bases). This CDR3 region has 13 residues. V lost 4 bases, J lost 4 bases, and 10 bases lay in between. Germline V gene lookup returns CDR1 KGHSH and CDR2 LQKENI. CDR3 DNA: TGTGCCAGCTCACAACAGGAACTCACTGAAGCTTTCTTT. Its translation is CASSQQELTEAFF.

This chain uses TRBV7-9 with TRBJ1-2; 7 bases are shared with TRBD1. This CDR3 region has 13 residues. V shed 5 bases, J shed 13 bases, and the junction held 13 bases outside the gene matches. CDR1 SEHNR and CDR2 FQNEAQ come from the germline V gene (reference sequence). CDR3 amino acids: CASSQEGGFGVTF. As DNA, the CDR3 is TGTGCCAGCAGCCAAGAAGGGGGCTTTGGGGTCACCTTC.

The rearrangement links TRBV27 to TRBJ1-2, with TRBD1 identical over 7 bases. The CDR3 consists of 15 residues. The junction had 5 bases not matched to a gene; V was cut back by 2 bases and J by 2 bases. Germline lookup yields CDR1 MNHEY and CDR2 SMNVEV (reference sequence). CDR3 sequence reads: CASSLRPGQNYGYTF. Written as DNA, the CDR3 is TGTGCCAGCAGTTTAAGACCGGGACAGAACTATGGCTACACCTTC.

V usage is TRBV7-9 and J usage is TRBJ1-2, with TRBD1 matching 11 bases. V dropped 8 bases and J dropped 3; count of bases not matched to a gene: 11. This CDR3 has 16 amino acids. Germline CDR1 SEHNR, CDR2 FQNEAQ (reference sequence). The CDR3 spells CASSGQGGSMDYGYTF. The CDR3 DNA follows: TGTGCCAGCTCGGGACAGGGGGGTTCAATGGACTATGGCTACACCTTC. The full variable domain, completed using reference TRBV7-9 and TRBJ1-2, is DTGVSQNPRHKITKRGQNVTFRCDPISEHNRLYWYRQTLGQGPEFLTYFQNEAQLEKSRLLSDRFSAERPKGSFSTLEIQRTEQGDSAMYLCASSGQGGSMDYGYTFGSGTRLTVV.

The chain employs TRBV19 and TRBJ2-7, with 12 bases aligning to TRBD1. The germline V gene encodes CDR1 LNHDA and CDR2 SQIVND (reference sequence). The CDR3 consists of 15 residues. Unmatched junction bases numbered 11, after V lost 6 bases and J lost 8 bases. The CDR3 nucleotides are TGTGCCAGTAGCCTCTCCGGGACAGGGGGCGGGAAGCAGTACTTC. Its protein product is CASSLSGTGGGKQYF.

The CDR3 reads CASSQDISYSNQPQHF. The DNA for the CDR3 is TGCGCCAGCAGCCAAGATATTAGCTATAGCAATCAGCCCCAGCATTTT. The chain employs TRBV4-3 and TRBJ1-5; the D is unclear. In germline, CDR1 is LGHNA, CDR2 YSLEER. Trimming cost V 0 bases and J 0 bases, with 9 bases left between them. The CDR3 sequence is 16 residues long.